This is a list of T cell receptor beta chains from one sample in a study of blood T cell repertoires in COVID-19. Produced via immunoSEQ multiplex PCR; TCRdb's table is partial and in-frame only. The data hold about 350,000 clones, with 91% observed a single time. The specimen was peripheral blood. The receptors stem from a woman in her late teens or twenties who had recovered from COVID-19. The CDR3 runs from the conserved cysteine through the conserved F or W. Each record gives: J gene, V gene, D gene, clone size, CDR3 DNA, CDR3 protein. A D gene is named only where the DNA matches it firmly. Clone size appears in some rows only: once, few, many, or a class for an expanded clone.

>TRBJ2-2|TRBV5-1|TRBD1|.
TGCGCCAGCAGCTTGGATGTAGGGGGCGTCACCGGGGAGCTGTTTTTT
CASSLDVGGVTGELFF
>TRBJ1-1|TRBV7-6|.|.
TGTGCCAGCAGCGATAAAATAAACAGGGTTATGAACACTGAAGCTTTCTTT
CASSDKINRVMNTEAFF
>TRBJ1-2|TRBV13|.|few
TGTGCCAGCAGCCTGGCAGGCTACACCTTC
CASSLAGYTF
>TRBJ1-1|TRBV30|.|.
TGTGCCTGCCGGGTCCTGAACACTGAAGCTTTCTTT
CACRVLNTEAFF
>TRBJ1-6|TRBV9|.|.
TGTGCCAGCAGCGTAGCACCTACCGACAGCTCTAGGTCACCCCTCCACTTT
CASSVAPTDSSRSPLHF
>TRBJ2-5|TRBV3-1/TRBV3-2|.|.
TGTGCCAGCAGCCAAAGGGGCGCAGAGACCCAGTACTTC
CASSQRGAETQYF
>TRBJ2-3|TRBV9|.|.
TGTGCCAGCAGCGCCACGACACGCCCAGATACGCAGTATTTT
CASSATTRPDTQYF
>TRBJ1-1|TRBV19|.|.
TGTGCCAGTAGTATGCGGCCACCGAACACTGAAGCTTTCTTT
CASSMRPPNTEAFF
>TRBJ2-2|TRBV7-9|.|.
TGTGCCAGCAGCTTACGGGGGGCGTCCGGGGAGCTGTTTTTT
CASSLRGASGELFF
>TRBJ2-1|TRBV19|TRBD2|once
TGTGCCAGTAGCCGACCGACTAGCGGGCCCCGAGGTAATGAGCAGTTCTTC
CASSRPTSGPRGNEQFF
>TRBJ2-1|TRBV3-1/TRBV3-2|TRBD2|few
TGTGCCAGCAGCCAAGGCGGGAGCTACAATGAGCAGTTCTTC
CASSQGGSYNEQFF
>TRBJ2-5|TRBV3-1/TRBV3-2|TRBD2|.
TGTGCCAGCAGCCAATATCTAGCGGGAGCCCAAGAGACCCAGTACTTC
CASSQYLAGAQETQYF
>TRBJ1-1|TRBV18|TRBD1|.
TGTGCCAGCTCGGAGACAGGGGGGACTGAAGCTTTCTTT
CASSETGGTEAFF
>TRBJ2-6|TRBV18|.|.
TGTGCCAGCTCACCGCCGACTTTCTCTGGGGCCAACGTCCTGACTTTC
CASSPPTFSGANVLTF
>TRBJ1-2|TRBV9|.|.
TGTGCCAGCAGCGTAGACGGGGGTCACTATGGCTACACCTTC
CASSVDGGHYGYTF
>TRBJ2-2|TRBV6-2/TRBV6-3|TRBD2|.
TGTGCCAGCAGCCCTAGCGGGAGGGATTCCGGGGAGCTGTTTTTT
CASSPSGRDSGELFF
>TRBJ1-1|TRBV6-5|TRBD1|.
TGTGCCAGCAGTTACCTCCACAGGGGCAACACTGAAGCTTTCTTT
CASSYLHRGNTEAFF
>TRBJ2-5|TRBV5-4|TRBD2|.
TGTGCCAGCAGCTCGGGACTAGTCCAAGAGACCCAGTACTTC
CASSSGLVQETQYF
>TRBJ1-2|TRBV6-5|.|.
TGTGCCAGCAGTCCCCGGAGGGCATACGGCTACACCTTC
CASSPRRAYGYTF
>TRBJ2-5|TRBV19|.|once
TGTGCCAGTAGTACCTTTTCCAGTCCCCAGGAGACCCAGTACTTC
CASSTFSSPQETQYF
>TRBJ1-1|TRBV19|.|.
TGTGCCAGTAGTACCGGGCCGACCGGGGCTGAAGCTTTCTTT
CASSTGPTGAEAFF
>TRBJ1-2|TRBV7-9|.|.
TGTGCCAGCAGCCCGCGGTCGGGGGTTGGGGCTGGCTACACCTTC
CASSPRSGVGAGYTF
>TRBJ2-1|TRBV10-3|TRBD2|.
TGTGCCATCAGTGAGTCCTCCTTACTAGCGATCTCCTACAATGAGCAGTTCTTC
CAISESSLLAISYNEQFF
>TRBJ2-5|TRBV6-5|TRBD2|.
TGTGCCAGCAACCGAGCGGGAGCTTCAGAGACCCAGTACTTC
CASNRAGASETQYF
>TRBJ1-2|TRBV29-1|.|.
TGCAGCGTTACCACCCCCCTTGACAGCCATGGCTACACCTTC
CSVTTPLDSHGYTF
>TRBJ2-1|TRBV20-1|.|.
TGCAGTGCTACTACCGGGAGTCGACCGATCTTC
CSATTGSRPIF
>TRBJ2-2|TRBV5-6|.|.
TGTGCCAGCAGCTTGGTTTTAGCGGTTGTAACCACCGGGGAGCTGTTTTTT
CASSLVLAVVTTGELFF
>TRBJ2-4|TRBV7-2|TRBD1|.
TGTGCCAGCAGCTTAACAGGGGGTGTCGGCATTCAGTACTTC
CASSLTGGVGIQYF